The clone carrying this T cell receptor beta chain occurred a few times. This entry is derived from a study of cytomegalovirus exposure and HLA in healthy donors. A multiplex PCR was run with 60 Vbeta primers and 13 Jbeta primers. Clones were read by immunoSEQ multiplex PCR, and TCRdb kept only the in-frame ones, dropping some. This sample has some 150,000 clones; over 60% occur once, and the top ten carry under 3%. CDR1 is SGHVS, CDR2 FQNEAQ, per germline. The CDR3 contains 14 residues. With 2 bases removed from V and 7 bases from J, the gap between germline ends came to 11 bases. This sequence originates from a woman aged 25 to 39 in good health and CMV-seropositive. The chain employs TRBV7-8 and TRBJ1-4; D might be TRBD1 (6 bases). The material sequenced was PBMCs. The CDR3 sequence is CASSLSGTSEKLFF. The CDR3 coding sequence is TGTGCCAGCAGCTTATCCGGGACAAGTGAAAAACTGTTTTTT.